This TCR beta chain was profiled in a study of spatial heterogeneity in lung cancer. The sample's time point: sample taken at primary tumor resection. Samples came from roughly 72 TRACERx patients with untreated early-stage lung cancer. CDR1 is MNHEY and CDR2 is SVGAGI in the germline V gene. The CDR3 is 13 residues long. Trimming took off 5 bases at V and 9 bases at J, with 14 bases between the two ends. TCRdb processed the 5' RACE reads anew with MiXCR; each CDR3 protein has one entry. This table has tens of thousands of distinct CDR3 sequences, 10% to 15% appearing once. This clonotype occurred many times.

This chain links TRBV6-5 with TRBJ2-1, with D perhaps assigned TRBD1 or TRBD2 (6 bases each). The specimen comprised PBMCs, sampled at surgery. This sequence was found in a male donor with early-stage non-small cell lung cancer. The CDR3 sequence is CASSRGVSGEQFF. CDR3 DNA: TGTGCCAGCAGTAGGGGGGTAAGCGGTGAGCAGTTCTTC.